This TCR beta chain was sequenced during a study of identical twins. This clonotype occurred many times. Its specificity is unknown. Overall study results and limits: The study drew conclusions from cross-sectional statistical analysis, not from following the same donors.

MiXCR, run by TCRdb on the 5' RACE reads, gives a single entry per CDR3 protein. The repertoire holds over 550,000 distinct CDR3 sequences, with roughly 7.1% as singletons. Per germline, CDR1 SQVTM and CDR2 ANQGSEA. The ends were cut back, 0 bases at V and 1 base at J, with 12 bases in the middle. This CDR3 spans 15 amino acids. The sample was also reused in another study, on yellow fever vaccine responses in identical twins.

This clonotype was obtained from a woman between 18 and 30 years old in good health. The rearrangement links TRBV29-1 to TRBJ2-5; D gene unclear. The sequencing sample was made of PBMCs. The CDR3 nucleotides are TGCAGCGTTGAAGATCAGCGAGGTTTCCAAGAGACCCAGTACTTC. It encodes CSVEDQRGFQETQYF.